The T cell receptor beta chain under discussion was sequenced for a study of T cells in Graves' hyperthyroidism and ophthalmopathy (dated by TCRdb to the late 2010s). About the study as a whole: Peripheral blood samples were taken at the time of initial diagnosis, prior to any treatment. To identify distinguishing TCR V-J signatures, a discovery cohort of around 98 patients was used, comprising 40 to 45 with Graves' ophthalmopathy and some 60 with stable Graves' hyperthyroidism. Whether ophthalmopathy could be predicted prospectively was tested in an independent validation cohort made up of 18 to 20 hyperthyroidism patients plus 17 patients who later progressed to ophthalmopathy. For training and testing, the 110 or so patients in the discovery cohort were randomly divided in a 7:3 ratio. In addition, the study compared T-cell repertoires in thyroid tissue and in blood from about 6 Graves' hyperthyroidism patients. Following sampling, methimazole starting at 30 mg daily was given to hyperthyroidism patients, and high-dose intravenous methylprednisolone was given to ophthalmopathy patients. TCR Vbeta CDR3 sequencing of 120 to 150 peripheral blood samples (around 45 ophthalmopathy, under 80 hyperthyroidism and roughly 17 progressor patients) is reported in the paper.

General study outcomes and caveats: A 13 V-J signature model separated ophthalmopathy from stable hyperthyroidism, with around 91% sensitivity and 81.08% specificity in cross-validation and 80%/75% in testing. Most expanded thyroid clonotypes (frequency above 0.001) were also found in blood, which suggests that blood repertoires may mirror thyroid immune responses. In validation, the model predicted progression to ophthalmopathy a median of roughly six months before onset, with roughly 70% sensitivity and almost 75% specificity. No statistical method was used to fix the sample size in advance, and group allocation was not hidden from the investigators.

The table lists this clonotype with many counts. This receptor's antigen is unknown. Per-nucleotide qualities are absent, and no much larger clonotype sits a single base away. Trimming at the junction amounts to 5 bases on V and 7 bases on J, and the germline ends lie 21 bases apart. CDR1 and CDR2, looked up from the germline V gene, are SGHTA and FQGNSA. Spanning cysteine to phenylalanine, the CDR3 consists of 15 amino acids. The sequence is cut down to CDR3 DNA, 45 bases in frame from base 1. TCR beta CDR3 regions were amplified from RNA transcripts. For the first round of RT-PCR on the TCR CDR3, the HTBI primer set was used together with the Qiagen OneStep RT-PCR kit. Libraries were constructed in a second round of multiplex PCR, after which size selection and purification were performed. Sequencing of the libraries was done on an Illumina HiSeq2000 using paired-end 100 bp reads. Processing in the source paper ran as follows. SOAPnuke was used to process the raw data, throwing out any read that contained adapters or uncalled bases, had a mean Phred below 15, or lacked an exact constant-primer or identifier match. High-quality paired reads were merged using COPE v1.2.5, and each unique nucleotide sequence was defined as a clonotype. MiTCR v1.1 was used to align the clonotypes against IMGT TRBV, TRBD and TRBJ reference segments. Analysis was restricted to V-J combinations with a frequency above 0.0001, which covered 99.2% of repertoires. A TCS score was defined as the ratio between F50 (clonal expansion) and ExV (chaos), using BLOSUM62-based TCRdist between CDR3 peptides within each V-J. Welch's t-statistics and random forest reduced fewer than 600 V-J features to some 14, which were used in a naive Bayes classifier (R e1071). TCRdb reanalyzed the raw reads on its own, using fastp at Q25 for trimming and MiXCR for clone calling, and kept in-frame beta chains. Each CDR3 protein appears once, grouped with its most common genes and DNA. The V and J calls come from TCRdb's annotation, not from the publication. Counted in this sample were fewer than 300,000 distinct CDR3 sequences; under 30% of them appeared once. Approximately 30% of the sample is in the top ten clones.

Hyperthyroidism patients were newly diagnosed, with disease duration under 2 months, and aged 18 to 65 years. The study excluded patients with uncontrolled infections, other autoimmune diseases, pregnancy or lactation. Diagnoses relied on clinical symptoms, serum thyroxine and TRAb, thyroid ultrasound and orbital computed tomography. Blood from progressor patients was collected at the time of first diagnosis with hyperthyroidism, before any ophthalmopathy symptoms had appeared. PBMCs were isolated from around 10 ml of fresh peripheral blood by Ficoll-Paque density gradient centrifugation. Progressor patients were initially diagnosed with Graves' hyperthyroidism and developed ophthalmopathy during follow-up. Total RNA was extracted with Trizol reagent, and quality was checked on an Agilent 2100 Bioanalyzer.

The chain uses TRBV7-2 and TRBJ2-7, with no D gene named confidently. What was sequenced was blood. This TCR was recovered from a man in his forties with Graves' hyperthyroidism that later progressed to Graves' ophthalmopathy. The DNA is as follows: TGTGCCAGCAGCCGCGGAAGGACCATCGTCGAGGAGCAGTACTTC. Its protein product is CASSRGRTIVEEQYF.